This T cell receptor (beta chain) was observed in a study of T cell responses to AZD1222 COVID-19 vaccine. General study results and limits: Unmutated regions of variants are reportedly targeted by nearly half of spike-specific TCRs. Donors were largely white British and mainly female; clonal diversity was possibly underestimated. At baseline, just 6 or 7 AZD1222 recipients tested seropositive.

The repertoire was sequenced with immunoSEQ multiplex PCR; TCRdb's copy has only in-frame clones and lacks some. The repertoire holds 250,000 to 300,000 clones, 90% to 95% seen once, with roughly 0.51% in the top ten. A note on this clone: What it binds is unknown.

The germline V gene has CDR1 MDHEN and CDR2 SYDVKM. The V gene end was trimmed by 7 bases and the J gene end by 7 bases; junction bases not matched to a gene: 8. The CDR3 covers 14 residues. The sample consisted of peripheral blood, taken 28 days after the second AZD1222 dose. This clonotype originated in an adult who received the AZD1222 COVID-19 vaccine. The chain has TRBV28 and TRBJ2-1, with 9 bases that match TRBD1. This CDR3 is CASMGTGKINEQFF. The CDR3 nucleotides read TGTGCCAGCATGGGGACAGGGAAGATTAATGAGCAGTTCTTC.